This record looks at one T cell receptor beta chain sequence and its context. The table came from immunoSEQ multiplex PCR; TCRdb's copy has only in-frame clones and leaves some out. The table has around 140,000 clones, around 89% seen once. The source of the sample is a study of blood T cell repertoires in COVID-19. The receptor comes from a man in his fifties or sixties with active or convalescent COVID-19. Input material: peripheral blood.

DNA for the CDR3: TGTGCCAGCGCCACCCTAGCGGACTTCACCACCTATGGCTACACCTTC. It codes for CASATLADFTTYGYTF. This chain connects TRBV28 to TRBJ1-2; no clear D. The CDR3 consists of 16 residues. V shed 8 bases and J shed 4 bases, with 23 bases lying between them. Looked up from germline, CDR1 is MDHEN and CDR2 is SYDVKM.